The 24 T cell receptor beta chains presented below share a single source sample, sequenced in a study of blood T cell repertoires in COVID-19. Measured with immunoSEQ multiplex PCR; TCRdb has only the in-frame clones, and not every one. The table has roughly 160,000 clones, approximately 84% seen once. Specimen: peripheral blood. These receptors were taken from a man aged 65 to 85 with active or convalescent COVID-19.

V and J are TRBV6-5 and TRBJ2-7, with a tentative D call TRBD1 (6 bases). Germline loops: CDR1 MNHEY, CDR2 SVGAGI. V was pared by 7 bases and J by 0 bases, with 13 bases between. The CDR3 is 14 amino acids. The CDR3 nucleotides read TGTGCCAGCAAGCCGGGACACGGCTCCTACGAGCAGTACTTC. Protein product: CASKPGHGSYEQYF.

V gene TRBV6-6 combines with J gene TRBJ1-1; D call uncertain. The CDR3 contains 11 residues. The germline V gene encodes CDR1 MNHNY and CDR2 SVGAGI (reference sequence). V lost 6 bases and J lost 4, with 6 bases in between. Here the CDR3 DNA reads TGTGCCAGCAGGCTACGCACTGAAGCTTTCTTT. Its translation: CASRLRTEAFF.

The chain uses TRBV29-1 and TRBJ2-1; D might be TRBD2 (6 bases). The germline V gene has CDR1 SQVTM and CDR2 ANQGSEA. V gave up 4 bases and J gave up 8 bases, with 21 bases separating them. This CDR3 is built from 15 residues. The CDR3 region is CSVVAQAGLGHEQFF. CDR3 sequence (DNA): TGCAGCGTTGTGGCACAGGCGGGATTGGGCCATGAGCAGTTCTTC.

The chain recombines TRBV5-5 with TRBJ2-7; TRBD2 aligns across 11 bases. The CDR3 has 15 residues. The germline CDR1 and CDR2 sequences are SGHKS and YYEKEE (reference sequence). Trimming cost V 1 base and J 6 bases; bases outside gene matches: 6. CDR3 nucleotides: TGTGCCAGCAGCTTGTTGTTACTAGCGGGGGCCGAGCAGTACTTC. It specifies CASSLLLLAGAEQYF.

Only a few counts were recorded for this clone. The V call is TRBV7-7, the J call TRBJ2-2, with 8 bases matching TRBD2. The CDR3 contains 16 residues. Germline V gene sequence: CDR1 SSHAT, CDR2 FNYEAQ (reference sequence). V was clipped by 8 bases and J by 4 bases; unmatched bases: 12. In DNA, the CDR3 is TGTGCCAGCGGACCCTTCGGGGGGGCCGGCACCGGGGAGCTGTTTTTT. Translated: CASGPFGGAGTGELFF. Full variable domain (rest looked up from reference TRBV7-7 and TRBJ2-2): GAGVSQSPRYKVTKRGQDVTLRCDPISSHATLYWYQQALGQGPEFLTYFNYEAQPDKSGLPSDRFSAERPEGSISTLTIQRTEQRDSAMYRCASGPFGGAGTGELFFGEGSRLTVL.

A note on this clone: In the same sample, other DNA sequences code for this CDR3. This rearrangement joins TRBV7-2 to TRBJ2-4, with 7 bases fitting TRBD2. V shed 5 bases and J 4 bases; nucleotides not matched to a gene: 8. The CDR3 is 15 residues long. Germline CDR1 SGHTA, CDR2 FQGNSA. CDR3 DNA: TGTGCCAGCAGCCTTGGGGGGGTAGCGAAAAACATTCAGTACTTC. Protein product: CASSLGGVAKNIQYF.

Written as DNA, the CDR3 is TGTGCCAGCAGCGTAGGGAGGACTAGCGGACGCCAAGAGACCCAGTACTTC. The encoded protein is CASSVGRTSGRQETQYF. The V call is TRBV9, the J call TRBJ2-5; 10 bases fit TRBD2. CDR1 is SGDLS, CDR2 YYNGEE, per germline. V gave up 0 bases and J gave up 1 base; unmatched junction bases: 6. The CDR3 contains 17 residues.

V and J are TRBV9 and TRBJ2-2; 9 bases map to TRBD1. Per the germline V gene, CDR1 is SGDLS and CDR2 is YYNGEE. V trimming: 3 bases; J trimming: 4 bases; junction bases outside the gene matches: 10. This CDR3 comprises 17 residues. The CDR3 loop is CASSATRTGVLTGELFF. The CDR3 nucleotides read TGTGCCAGCAGCGCCACCCGGACAGGGGTTCTCACCGGGGAGCTGTTTTTT.

V usage is TRBV4-3 and J usage is TRBJ2-7, with 9 bases lining up with TRBD2. The CDR3 extends over 15 amino acids. V shed 1 base and J 3 bases; nucleotides not matched to a gene: 4. The germline gives CDR1 LGHNA, CDR2 YSLEER. The CDR3 DNA reads TGCGCCAGCAGCCAAGGTGCTAGCGGGAACTACGAGCAGTACTTC. Residues: CASSQGASGNYEQYF.

The chain joins TRBV9 to TRBJ2-1, with a tentative D call TRBD2 (7 bases). Germline V gene sequence: CDR1 SGDLS, CDR2 YYNGEE. This CDR3 has 12 residues. V lost 10 bases and J 6 bases, leaving 14 bases between the germline ends. Here the CDR3 DNA reads TGTGCCTCGGGGGCGGGAGCCAATGAGCAGTTCTTC. It is translated as CASGAGANEQFF.

The gene calls are TRBV6-2 or TRBV6-3 and TRBJ1-6; TRBD1 is a possible D gene (6 bases). The CDR3 spans 16 residues. Between the trimmed V and J ends, which lost 5 bases and 10 bases, there was a span of 21 bases. Germline CDR1 reads MNHEY; CDR2 reads SVGEGT. The CDR3 DNA reads as TGTGCCAGCAGTCAGAGGACGAAGACAGGCCGGTCACCCCTCCACTTT. Translation gives CASSQRTKTGRSPLHF.

This clone was counted only a few times. The gene calls are TRBV7-6 and TRBJ2-2; TRBD1 is a possible D gene (5 bases). V gave up 2 bases and J gave up 5 bases, with 6 bases separating them. The CDR3 loop spans 13 amino acids. CDR1 SGHVS and CDR2 FNYEAQ come from the germline V gene. The CDR3: CASSLRGTGELFF. The DNA of the CDR3 is TGTGCCAGCAGCTTAAGGGGAACCGGGGAGCTGTTTTTT.

The V gene is TRBV4-3, the J gene TRBJ2-3; the D is unclear. The CDR3 loop spans 13 amino acids. Germline V gene lookup returns CDR1 LGHNA and CDR2 YSLEER. Deletions cut 0 bases from V and 8 bases from J, with 9 bases between. As DNA, the CDR3 is TGCGCCAGCAGCCAAGACTTTTGGGCTACGCAGTATTTT. This codes for CASSQDFWATQYF.

The chain joins TRBV19 to TRBJ1-1; D perhaps matches TRBD1 (5 bases). The V gene lost 6 bases and the J gene lost 5 bases, with 19 bases spanning the gap. Germline V gives CDR1 LNHDA, CDR2 SQIVND (reference sequence). This CDR3 contains 15 residues. DNA of the CDR3: TGTGCCAGTAGCCCTAGGTGGGGGGTTGGTACTGAAGCTTTCTTT. This gives the protein CASSPRWGVGTEAFF.

The chain recombines TRBV30 with TRBJ1-5; no reliable D call. The V end lost 1 base, the J end lost 5 bases, and 12 bases lay between the germline ends. Germline-derived CDR1 and CDR2 are GTSNPN and SVGIG (reference sequence). The CDR3 covers 14 residues. The CDR3 sequence: CAWSGEGSDQPQHF. CDR3 nucleotide sequence: TGTGCCTGGAGTGGGGAGGGCAGCGATCAGCCCCAGCATTTT. Variable domain in full (rest from reference TRBV30 and TRBJ1-5): SQTIHQWPATLVQPVGSPLSLECTVEGTSNPNLYWYRQAAGRGLQLLFYSVGIGQISSEVPQNLSASRPQDRQFILSSKKLLLSDSGFYLCAWSGEGSDQPQHFGDGTRLSIL.

This clone turned up a few times. The rearrangement links TRBV6-2 or TRBV6-3 to TRBJ2-3, with D tentatively TRBD2 (5 bases). V gave up 0 bases and J gave up 4 bases, with 14 bases separating them. Germline V gene lookup returns CDR1 MNHEY and CDR2 SVGEGT. There are 16 residues in the CDR3. Here the CDR3 reads CASSYSPTGKADTQYF. CDR3 bases: TGTGCCAGCAGTTACTCCCCTACGGGGAAGGCAGATACGCAGTATTTT.

The V gene is TRBV28, the J gene TRBJ1-4, with D maybe TRBD1 (6 bases). Germline V lookup: CDR1 MDHEN, CDR2 SYDVKM. V was clipped by 5 bases and J by 6 bases, with 19 bases between them. The CDR3 extends over 16 amino acids. CDR3 in amino acids: CASSPTPQGFYEKLFF. The CDR3 DNA is TGTGCCAGCAGTCCAACCCCGCAGGGGTTCTATGAAAAACTGTTTTTT.

The J gene is TRBJ2-2, the V gene TRBV9; the match to TRBD1 covers 11 bases. CDR3 length: 17 residues. Per the germline V gene, CDR1 is SGDLS and CDR2 is YYNGEE. The J segment lost 4 bases and the V segment lost 4 bases, leaving 9 bases of the junction unmatched. The CDR3: CASSKGQGAILTGELFF. The CDR3 nucleotides read TGTGCCAGCAGCAAAGGACAGGGGGCGATCCTCACCGGGGAGCTGTTTTTT.

Written as DNA, the CDR3 is TGTGCCAGCAGCCAGGGGGCTTCAGCTAACTATGGCTACACCTTC. Its translation is CASSQGASANYGYTF. The chain combines TRBV3-1 (or the pseudogene TRBV3-2) with TRBJ1-2; D may be TRBD1 (6 bases). CDR3 length: 15 amino acids. V lost 3 bases, J lost 0 bases, and 11 bases lay in between. Germline V gene lookup returns CDR1 LGHDT and CDR2 YNNKEL (reference sequence).

The V gene is TRBV25-1, the J gene TRBJ1-6; D uncertain. This CDR3 region has 15 residues. CDR1 is MGHDK, CDR2 SYGVNS, per germline. Trimming took off 1 base at V and 8 bases at J, with 12 bases between the two ends. The CDR3 spells CASSEWRQRDSPLHF. Here the CDR3 DNA reads TGTGCCAGCAGTGAATGGCGGCAGCGGGATTCACCCCTCCACTTT.

The genes are TRBV2 and TRBJ2-3; D remains unclear. The germline V and J ends were trimmed by 8 bases and 0 bases, with 12 bases remaining between them. The CDR3 is made up of 14 amino acids. Per the germline V gene, CDR1 is SNHLY and CDR2 is FYNNEI. The CDR3 DNA is TGTGCCAGCGGGCACACCCCTAGCACAGATACGCAGTATTTT. This codes for CASGHTPSTDTQYF.

The chain couples TRBV7-2 to TRBJ2-1; 14 bases fit TRBD2. The germline CDR1 and CDR2 sequences are SGHTA and FQGNSA. The CDR3 has 19 residues. After removal of 1 base from V and 0 bases from J, the junction contained 5 bases not matched to a gene. The CDR3 nucleotides are TGTGCCAGCAGCTTAGGTGGGACTAGCGGGGGCTCCTCCTACAATGAGCAGTTCTTC. Its protein product is CASSLGGTSGGSSYNEQFF.

The genes are TRBV15 and TRBJ1-4, with D possibly TRBD1 on 6 matching bases. V shed 5 bases and J shed 8 bases, with 21 bases lying between them. The CDR3 runs to 16 residues. Germline V gene sequence: CDR1 LNHNV, CDR2 YYDKDF (reference sequence). CDR3 nucleotide sequence: TGTGCCACCAGCGCGTCCTACAGGGAGTTAGTAGAAAAACTGTTTTTT. Translation: CATSASYRELVEKLFF.

The chain has TRBV12-5 and TRBJ2-1; 8 bases are a match to TRBD1. Germline-derived CDR1 and CDR2 are LGHNT and FRNRAP. The CDR3 spans 17 residues. V was pared by 5 bases and J by 4 bases, with 13 bases of the junction left unmatched. CDR3 region: CASGQSPDREAYNEQFF. CDR3 coding DNA: TGTGCTAGTGGTCAATCCCCGGACAGGGAAGCGTACAATGAGCAGTTCTTC.